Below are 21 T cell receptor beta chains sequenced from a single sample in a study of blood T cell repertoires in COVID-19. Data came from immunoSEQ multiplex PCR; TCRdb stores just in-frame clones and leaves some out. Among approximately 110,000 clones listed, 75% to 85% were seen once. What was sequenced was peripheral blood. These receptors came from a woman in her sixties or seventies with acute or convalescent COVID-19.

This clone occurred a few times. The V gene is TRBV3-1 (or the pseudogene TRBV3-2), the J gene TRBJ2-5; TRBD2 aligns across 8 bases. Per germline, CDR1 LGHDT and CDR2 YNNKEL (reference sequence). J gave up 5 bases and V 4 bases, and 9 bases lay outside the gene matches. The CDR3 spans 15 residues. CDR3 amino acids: CASSPSAGGGETQYF. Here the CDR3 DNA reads TGTGCCAGCAGCCCGTCGGCGGGGGGCGGGGAGACCCAGTACTTC.

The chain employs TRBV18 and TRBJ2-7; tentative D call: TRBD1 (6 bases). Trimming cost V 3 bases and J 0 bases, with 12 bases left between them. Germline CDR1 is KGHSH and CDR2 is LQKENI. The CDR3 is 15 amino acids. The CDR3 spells CASSPGDTASYEQYF. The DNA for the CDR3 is TGTGCCAGCTCACCCGGGGACACGGCCTCCTACGAGCAGTACTTC. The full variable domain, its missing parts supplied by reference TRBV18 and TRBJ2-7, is NAGVMQNPRHLVRRRGQEARLRCSPMKGHSHVYWYRQLPEEGLKFMVYLQKENIIDESGMPKERFSAEFPKEGPSILRIQQVVRGDSAAYFCASSPGDTASYEQYFGPGTRLTVT.

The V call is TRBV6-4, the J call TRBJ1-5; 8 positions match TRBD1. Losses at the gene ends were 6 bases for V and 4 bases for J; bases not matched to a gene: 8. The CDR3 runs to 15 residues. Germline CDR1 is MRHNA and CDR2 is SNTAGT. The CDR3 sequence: CASSVTGEGNQPQHF. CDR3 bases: TGTGCCAGCAGCGTGACAGGGGAGGGAAATCAGCCCCAGCATTTT.

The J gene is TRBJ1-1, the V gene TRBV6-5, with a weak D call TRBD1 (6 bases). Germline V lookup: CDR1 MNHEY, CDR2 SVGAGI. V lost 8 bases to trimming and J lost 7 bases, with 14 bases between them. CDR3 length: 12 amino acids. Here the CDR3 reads CASRGGPDEAFF. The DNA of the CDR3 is TGTGCCAGCCGGGGGGGGCCTGATGAAGCTTTCTTT.

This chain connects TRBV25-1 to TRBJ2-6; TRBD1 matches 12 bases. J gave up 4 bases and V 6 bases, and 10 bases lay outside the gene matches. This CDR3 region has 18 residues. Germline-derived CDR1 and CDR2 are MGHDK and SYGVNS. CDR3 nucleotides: TGTGCCAGCAGCCCCCCGGGACAGGGGGCTTCAGGGGCCAACGTCCTGACTTTC. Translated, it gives CASSPPGQGASGANVLTF.

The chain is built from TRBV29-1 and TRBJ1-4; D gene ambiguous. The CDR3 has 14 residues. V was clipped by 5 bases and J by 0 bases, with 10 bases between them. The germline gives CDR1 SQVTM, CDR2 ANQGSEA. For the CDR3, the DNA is TGCAGCGTTTTGTTAGACACAACTAATGAAAAACTGTTTTTT. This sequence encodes CSVLLDTTNEKLFF.

DNA of the CDR3: TGTGCCAGCAGCGTAGTGACAGGGGGGGACACTGAAGCTTTCTTT. Translating it yields CASSVVTGGDTEAFF. This sequence joins TRBV9 and TRBJ1-1; TRBD1 agrees at 9 bases. J gave up 3 bases and V 0 bases, and 3 bases lay outside the gene matches. The CDR3 extends over 15 amino acids. Germline CDR1 reads SGDLS; CDR2 reads YYNGEE.

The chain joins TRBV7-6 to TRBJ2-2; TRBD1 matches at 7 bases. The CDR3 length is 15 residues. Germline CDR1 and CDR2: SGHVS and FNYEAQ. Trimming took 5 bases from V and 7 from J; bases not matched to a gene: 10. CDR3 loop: CASSPRGSPIGELFF. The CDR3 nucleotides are TGTGCCAGCAGCCCCAGGGGGAGCCCCATCGGGGAGCTGTTTTTT.

The CDR3 nucleotides read TGCGCCAGCAGCCCGGGACTAGCGGGGGTCAATGAGCAGTTCTTC. Translated: CASSPGLAGVNEQFF. The chain joins TRBV5-1 to TRBJ2-1, with 14 bases fitting TRBD2. In germline, CDR1 is SGHRS, CDR2 YFSETQ. Losses at the gene ends were 4 bases for V and 6 bases for J; bases not matched to a gene: 3. The CDR3 has 15 residues.

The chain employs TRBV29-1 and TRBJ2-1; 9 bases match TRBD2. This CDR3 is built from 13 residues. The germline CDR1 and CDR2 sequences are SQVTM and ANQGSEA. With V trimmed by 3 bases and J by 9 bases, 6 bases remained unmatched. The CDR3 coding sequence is TGCAGCGTTGACAATCATAGCGGGAGTGAGCAGTTCTTC. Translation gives CSVDNHSGSEQFF.

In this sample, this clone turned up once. The CDR3 sequence: CASSPSGRTTDTQYF. CDR3 bases: TGTGCCAGCAGCCCTAGCGGGAGGACCACAGATACGCAGTATTTT. The chain has TRBV9 and TRBJ2-3; 11 bases agree with TRBD2. Germline CDR1 reads SGDLS; CDR2 reads YYNGEE. Trimming removed 4 bases from V and 2 bases from J; junction bases left unmatched: 3. The CDR3 spans 15 residues.

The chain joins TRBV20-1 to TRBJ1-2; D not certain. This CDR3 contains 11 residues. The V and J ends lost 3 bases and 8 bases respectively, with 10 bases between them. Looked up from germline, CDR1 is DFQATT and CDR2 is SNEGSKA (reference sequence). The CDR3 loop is CSARGGEGYTF. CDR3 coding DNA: TGCAGTGCTAGGGGAGGAGAAGGCTACACCTTC.

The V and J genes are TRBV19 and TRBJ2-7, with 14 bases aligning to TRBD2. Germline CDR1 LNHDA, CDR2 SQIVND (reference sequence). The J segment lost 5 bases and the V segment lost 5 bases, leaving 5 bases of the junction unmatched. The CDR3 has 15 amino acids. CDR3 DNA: TGTGCCAGTAGTTCACCGGGACTAGCGGGAGACGAGCAGTACTTC. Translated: CASSSPGLAGDEQYF. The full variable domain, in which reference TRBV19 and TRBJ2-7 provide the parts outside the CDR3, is DGGITQSPKYLFRKEGQNVTLSCEQNLNHDAMYWYRQDPGQGLRLIYYSQIVNDFQKGDIAEGYSVSREKKESFPLTVTSAQKNPTAFYLCASSSPGLAGDEQYFGPGTRLTVT.

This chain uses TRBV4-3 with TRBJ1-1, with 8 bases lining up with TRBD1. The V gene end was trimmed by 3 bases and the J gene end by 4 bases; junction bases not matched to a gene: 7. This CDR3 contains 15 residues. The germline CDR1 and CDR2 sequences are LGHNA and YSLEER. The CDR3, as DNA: TGCGCCAGCAGCCAGAACCCAGGGGGCTCCACTGAAGCTTTCTTT. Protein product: CASSQNPGGSTEAFF.

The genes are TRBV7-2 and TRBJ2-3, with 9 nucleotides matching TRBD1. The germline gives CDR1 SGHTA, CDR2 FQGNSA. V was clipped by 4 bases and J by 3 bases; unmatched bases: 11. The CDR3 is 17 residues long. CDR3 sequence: CASSSWMDRGDTDTQYF. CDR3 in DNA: TGTGCCAGCAGCTCCTGGATGGACAGGGGAGATACAGATACGCAGTATTTT.

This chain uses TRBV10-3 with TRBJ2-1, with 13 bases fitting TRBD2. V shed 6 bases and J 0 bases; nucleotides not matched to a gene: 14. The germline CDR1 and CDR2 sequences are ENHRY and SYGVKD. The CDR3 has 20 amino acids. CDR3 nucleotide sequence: TGTGCCATCAGAAAGGGACTAGCGGGGACACGTATACTCTCCTACAATGAGCAGTTCTTC. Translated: CAIRKGLAGTRILSYNEQFF.

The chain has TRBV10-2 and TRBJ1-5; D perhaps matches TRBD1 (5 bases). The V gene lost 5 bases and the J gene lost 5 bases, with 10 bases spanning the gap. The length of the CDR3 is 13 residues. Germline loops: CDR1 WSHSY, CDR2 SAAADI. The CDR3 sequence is CASSRGGDQPQHF. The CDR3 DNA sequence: TGCGCCAGCAGTCGGGGAGGGGATCAGCCCCAGCATTTT.

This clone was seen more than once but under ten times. The CDR3 loop reads CASLTGEVGNSPLHF. The CDR3 bases are TGCGCCAGCCTGACGGGGGAAGTGGGTAATTCACCCCTCCACTTT. The chain has TRBV10-1 and TRBJ1-6, with D perhaps matching TRBD1 (5 bases). The V end was cut by 8 bases, the J end by 6 bases, with 17 bases between. The CDR3 consists of 15 residues. Germline loops: CDR1 WNHNN, CDR2 SYGVQD (reference sequence).

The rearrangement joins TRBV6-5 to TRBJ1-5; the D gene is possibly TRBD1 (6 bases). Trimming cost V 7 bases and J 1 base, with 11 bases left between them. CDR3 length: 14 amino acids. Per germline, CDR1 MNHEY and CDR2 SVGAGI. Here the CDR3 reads CASNTGISNQPQHF. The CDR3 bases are TGTGCCAGCAACACAGGGATCAGCAATCAGCCCCAGCATTTT.

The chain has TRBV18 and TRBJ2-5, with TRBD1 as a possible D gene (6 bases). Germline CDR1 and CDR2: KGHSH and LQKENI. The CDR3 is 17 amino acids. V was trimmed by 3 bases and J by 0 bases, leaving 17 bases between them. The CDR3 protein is CASSPKTPTGYQETQYF. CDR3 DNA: TGTGCCAGCTCACCTAAAACCCCTACAGGGTACCAAGAGACCCAGTACTTC.

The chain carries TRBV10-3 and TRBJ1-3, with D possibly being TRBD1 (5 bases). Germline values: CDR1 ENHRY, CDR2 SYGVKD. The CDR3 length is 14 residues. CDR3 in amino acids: CASRAGLSGNTIYF. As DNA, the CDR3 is TGTGCAAGCCGGGCGGGGCTCTCTGGAAACACCATATATTTT.